This T cell receptor beta chain was obtained from a study of T-cell memory formation after mild COVID-19. Barcoded TCR alpha and TCR beta cDNA libraries with UMIs came from 5'RACE using constant-segment primers. MiXCR, applied by TCRdb to the 5' RACE reads, yields one record per CDR3 protein. The sample holds about 200,000 distinct CDR3 sequences, more than 8% seen once. Germline V CDR1 and CDR2: LGHNA, YNFKEQ. The CDR3 is 14 amino acids. Trimming took 4 bases from V and 6 from J, leaving 15 bases between them. J is TRBJ1-1 and V is TRBV4-2; the D gene is possibly TRBD1 (5 bases). This clonotype was sampled from a young man who had mild COVID-19 (a few samples of this study predate the infection). Cell type and time point are not known. The specimen was PBMCs or a T cell subset sorted from them (not recorded which). The CDR3 DNA reads TGTGCCAGCAGCCGCGAGGACGGGGACCCTGAAGCTTTCTTT. Residues: CASSREDGDPEAFF.